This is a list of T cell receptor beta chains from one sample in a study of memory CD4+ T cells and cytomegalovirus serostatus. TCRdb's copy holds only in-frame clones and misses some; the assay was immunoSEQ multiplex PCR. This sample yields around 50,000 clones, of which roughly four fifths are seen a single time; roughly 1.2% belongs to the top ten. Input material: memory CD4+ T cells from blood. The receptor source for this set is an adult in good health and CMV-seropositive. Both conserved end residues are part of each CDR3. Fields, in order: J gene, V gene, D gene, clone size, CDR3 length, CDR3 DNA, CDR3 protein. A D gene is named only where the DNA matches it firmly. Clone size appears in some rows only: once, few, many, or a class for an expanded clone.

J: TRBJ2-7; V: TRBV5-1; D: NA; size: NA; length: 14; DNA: TGCGCCAGCAGCTTGCGGGACACCTCCTACGAGCAGTACTTC; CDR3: CASSLRDTSYEQYF
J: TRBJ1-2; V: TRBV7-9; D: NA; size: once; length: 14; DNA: TGTGCCAGCCAACGTCCAGGGGAGAACTATGGCTACACCTTC; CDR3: CASQRPGENYGYTF
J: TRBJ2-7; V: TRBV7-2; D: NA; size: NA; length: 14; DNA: TGTGCCAGCAGCTTAGTAGGCGGAGGTTACGAGCAGTACTTC; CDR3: CASSLVGGGYEQYF
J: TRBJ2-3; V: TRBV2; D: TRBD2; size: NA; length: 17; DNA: TGTGCCAGCAGTTCCACCGGGCGGGGGGGCATTTTAGATACGCAGTATTTT; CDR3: CASSSTGRGGILDTQYF
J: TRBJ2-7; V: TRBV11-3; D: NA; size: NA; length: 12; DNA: TGTGCCAGCAGCTTCGGGGGCCACGAGCAGTACTTC; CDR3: CASSFGGHEQYF
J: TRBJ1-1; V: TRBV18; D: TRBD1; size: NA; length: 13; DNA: TGTGCCAGCTCTATACAGGGGGCGGCTGAAGCTTTCTTT; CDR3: CASSIQGAAEAFF
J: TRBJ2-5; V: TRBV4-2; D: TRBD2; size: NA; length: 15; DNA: TGTGCCAGCAGCCAAGTTAGCGGGGGGGCCCAGACCCAGTACTTC; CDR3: CASSQVSGGAQTQYF
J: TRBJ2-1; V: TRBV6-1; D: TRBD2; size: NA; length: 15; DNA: TGTGCCAGCAGTCCACGCGGGGGGGCCTACAATGAGCAGTTCTTC; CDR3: CASSPRGGAYNEQFF
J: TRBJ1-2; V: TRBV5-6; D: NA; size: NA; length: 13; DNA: TGTGCCAGCAGCTTGGCTGACAACTATGGCTACACCTTC; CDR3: CASSLADNYGYTF
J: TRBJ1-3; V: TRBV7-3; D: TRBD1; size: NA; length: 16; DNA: TGTGCCAGCAGCCCCCACGGACAGGGCTCTGGAAACACCATATATTTT; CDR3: CASSPHGQGSGNTIYF
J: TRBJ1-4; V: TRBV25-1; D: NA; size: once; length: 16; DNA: TGTGCCAGCAGGGGCGACCGGGACGGGGAATGGCGGAAACTGTTTTTT; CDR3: CASRGDRDGEWRKLFF
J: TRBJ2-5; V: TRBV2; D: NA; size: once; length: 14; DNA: TGTGCCAGCAGGACGACTAGACCCAAGGAGACCCAGTACTTC; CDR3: CASRTTRPKETQYF
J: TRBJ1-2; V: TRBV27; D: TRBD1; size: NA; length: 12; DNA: TGTGCCAGCAAAACAGGGGGCTATGGCTACACCTTC; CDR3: CASKTGGYGYTF
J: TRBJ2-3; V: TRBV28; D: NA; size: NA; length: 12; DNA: TGTGCCAGCAGTGCCCCGGCGAATACGCAGTATTTT; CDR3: CASSAPANTQYF
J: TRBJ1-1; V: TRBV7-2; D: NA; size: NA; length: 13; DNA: TGTGCCAGCAGCTTAAACAGGAACACTGAAGCTTTCTTT; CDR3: CASSLNRNTEAFF
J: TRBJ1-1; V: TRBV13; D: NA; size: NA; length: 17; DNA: TGTGCCAGCAGCTTACCCCGTGGGGGGTACGATGGCACTGAAGCTTTCTTT; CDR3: CASSLPRGGYDGTEAFF
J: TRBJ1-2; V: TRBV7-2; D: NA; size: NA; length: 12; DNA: TGTGCCAGCAGCTCTGGATCTATGAGCTACACCTTC; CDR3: CASSSGSMSYTF
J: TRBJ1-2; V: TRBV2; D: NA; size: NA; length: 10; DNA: TGTGCCAGCAGTGATTTTGGGCCCACCTTC; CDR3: CASSDFGPTF
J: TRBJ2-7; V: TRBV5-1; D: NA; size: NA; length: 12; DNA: TGCGCCAGCCAGGACGGATATTACGAGCAGTACTTC; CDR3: CASQDGYYEQYF
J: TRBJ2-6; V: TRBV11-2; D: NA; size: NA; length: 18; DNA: TGTGCCAGCAGCTATCTCCAAGGACCGAACTCTGGGGCCAACGTCCTGACTTTC; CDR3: CASSYLQGPNSGANVLTF
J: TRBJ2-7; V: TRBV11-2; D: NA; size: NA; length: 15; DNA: TGTGCCAGCAGCTTATGGGGGGTACCCTCCTACGAGCAGTACTTC; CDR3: CASSLWGVPSYEQYF
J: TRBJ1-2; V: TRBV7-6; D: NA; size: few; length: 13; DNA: TGTGCCAGCAGCCTCCTGGGTGACTATGGCTACACCTTC; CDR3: CASSLLGDYGYTF
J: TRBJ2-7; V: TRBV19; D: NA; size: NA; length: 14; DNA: TGTGCCAGTAGTTCCTCAGGGGCCTCCTACGAGCAGTACTTC; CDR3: CASSSSGASYEQYF
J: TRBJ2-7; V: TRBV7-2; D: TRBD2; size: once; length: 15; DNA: TGTGCCAGCAGCTTAAGTCTAGCGGGGGATCACGAGCAGTACTTC; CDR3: CASSLSLAGDHEQYF
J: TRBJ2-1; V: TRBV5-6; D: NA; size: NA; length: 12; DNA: TGTGCCAGCAGCTTGGAAGGGAACCAGCAGTTCTTC; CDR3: CASSLEGNQQFF
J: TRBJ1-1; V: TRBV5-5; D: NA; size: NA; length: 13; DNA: TGTGCCAGCAGGGGTATGTTGAACACTGAAGCTTTCTTT; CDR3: CASRGMLNTEAFF
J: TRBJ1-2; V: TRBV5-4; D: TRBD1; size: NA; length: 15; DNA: TGTGCCAGCAGCGTGGGGGGACAGGGGGTCTATGGCTACACCTTC; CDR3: CASSVGGQGVYGYTF
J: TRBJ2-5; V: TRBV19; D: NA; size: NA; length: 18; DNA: TGTGCCAGTAGTATTACTCCTAGAGAGGGACTCCCACAAGAGACCCAGTACTTC; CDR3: CASSITPREGLPQETQYF
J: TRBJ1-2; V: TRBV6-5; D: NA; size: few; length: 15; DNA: TGTGCCAGCAGTTACTCGTTCGTAGGACAGTATGGCTACACCTTC; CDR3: CASSYSFVGQYGYTF
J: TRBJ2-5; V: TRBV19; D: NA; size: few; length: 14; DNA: TGTGCCAGTAGTATAGGGCAGAGAGGGGAGACCCAGTACTTC; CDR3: CASSIGQRGETQYF
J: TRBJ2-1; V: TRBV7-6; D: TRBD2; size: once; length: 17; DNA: TGTGCCAGCAGCTTAGAAGGTGGAGCGGGGGGGATCCATGAGCAGTTCTTC; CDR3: CASSLEGGAGGIHEQFF
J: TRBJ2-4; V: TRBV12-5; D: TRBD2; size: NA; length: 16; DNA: TGTGCTAGTGGTTTCTTAGCGGGGGGAACCAAAAACATTCAGTACTTC; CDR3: CASGFLAGGTKNIQYF
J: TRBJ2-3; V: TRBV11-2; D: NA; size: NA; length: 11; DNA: TGTGCCAGCAGTACCATGGATACGCAGTATTTT; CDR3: CASSTMDTQYF
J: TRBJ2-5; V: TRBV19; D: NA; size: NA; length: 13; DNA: TGTGCCAGTAGTTCGGGCTCGCGGGAGACCCAGTACTTC; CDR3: CASSSGSRETQYF
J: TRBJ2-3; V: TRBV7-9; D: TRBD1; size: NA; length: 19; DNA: TGTGCCAGCAGCTTGTATCAAAAGCAGGGGGCGTCGTCCACAGATACGCAGTATTTT; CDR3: CASSLYQKQGASSTDTQYF
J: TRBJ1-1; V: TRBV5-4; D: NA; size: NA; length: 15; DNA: TGTGCCAGCAGCTTGCGGAATTTCATGAACACTGAAGCTTTCTTT; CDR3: CASSLRNFMNTEAFF
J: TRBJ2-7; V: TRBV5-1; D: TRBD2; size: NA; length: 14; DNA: TGCGCCAGCAGCTTAAGGACTAGCGGGGACGAGCAGTACTTC; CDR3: CASSLRTSGDEQYF
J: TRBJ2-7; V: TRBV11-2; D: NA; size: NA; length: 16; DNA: TGTGCCAGCAGCCCCCTCGGGCGGGCAGGGGACTACGAGCAGTACTTC; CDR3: CASSPLGRAGDYEQYF
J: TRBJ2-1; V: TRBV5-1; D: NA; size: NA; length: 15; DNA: TGCGCCAGCAGCTTGGTGGCCGGGACACCGGATGAGCAGTTCTTC; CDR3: CASSLVAGTPDEQFF
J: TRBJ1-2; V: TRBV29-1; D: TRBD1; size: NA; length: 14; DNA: TGCAGCGCCATAACGGACAGGACGTTGCATGGCTACACCTTC; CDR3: CSAITDRTLHGYTF
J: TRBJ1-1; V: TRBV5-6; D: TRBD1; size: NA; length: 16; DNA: TGTGCCAGCAGCCTGGACCGCCGACAGGGTTGGACTGAAGCTTTCTTT; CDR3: CASSLDRRQGWTEAFF
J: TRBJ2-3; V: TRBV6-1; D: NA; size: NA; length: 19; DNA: TGTGCCAGCAGTGAAAATACAGTTACCCAGGAGGAGGGCACAGATACGCAGTATTTT; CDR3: CASSENTVTQEEGTDTQYF
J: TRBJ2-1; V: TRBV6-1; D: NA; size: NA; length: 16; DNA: TGTGCCAGCAGTGAAGCTCGGACCGGGACATATTTGGAGCAGTTCTTC; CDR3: CASSEARTGTYLEQFF
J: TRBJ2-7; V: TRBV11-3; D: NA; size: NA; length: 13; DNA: TGTGCCAGCAGCCGGGATTTCTCCTACGAGCAGTACTTC; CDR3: CASSRDFSYEQYF
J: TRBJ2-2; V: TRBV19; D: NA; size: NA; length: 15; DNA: TGTGCCAGCTCCCGGGTCGGGGATAACACCGGGGAGCTGTTTTTT; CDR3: CASSRVGDNTGELFF
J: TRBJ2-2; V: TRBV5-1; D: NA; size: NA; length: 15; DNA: TGCGCCAGCAGCTTGGAACCCCAGACAGGAGGGGAGCTGTTTTTT; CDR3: CASSLEPQTGGELFF
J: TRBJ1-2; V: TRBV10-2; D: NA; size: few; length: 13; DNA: TGCGCCAGCAGTGCAATCGGGGGCTGGGGCTACACCTTC; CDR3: CASSAIGGWGYTF
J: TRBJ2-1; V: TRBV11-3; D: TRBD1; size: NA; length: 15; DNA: TGTGCCAGCAGCTCTAGGGACAGCGTGAGGAATGAGCAGTTCTTC; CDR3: CASSSRDSVRNEQFF
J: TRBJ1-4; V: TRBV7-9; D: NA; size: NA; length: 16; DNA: TGTGCCAGCTCCCAACAAATGAGGGGGTTCGGCGAAAAACTGTTTTTT; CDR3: CASSQQMRGFGEKLFF
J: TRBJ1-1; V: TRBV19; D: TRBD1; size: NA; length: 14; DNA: TGTGCCAGTAGTGTAACAGGGGGCAACACTGAAGCTTTCTTT; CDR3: CASSVTGGNTEAFF
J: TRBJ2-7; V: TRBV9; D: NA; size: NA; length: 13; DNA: TGTGCCAGCAGCGTAGACACGGACTACGAGCAGTACTTC; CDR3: CASSVDTDYEQYF